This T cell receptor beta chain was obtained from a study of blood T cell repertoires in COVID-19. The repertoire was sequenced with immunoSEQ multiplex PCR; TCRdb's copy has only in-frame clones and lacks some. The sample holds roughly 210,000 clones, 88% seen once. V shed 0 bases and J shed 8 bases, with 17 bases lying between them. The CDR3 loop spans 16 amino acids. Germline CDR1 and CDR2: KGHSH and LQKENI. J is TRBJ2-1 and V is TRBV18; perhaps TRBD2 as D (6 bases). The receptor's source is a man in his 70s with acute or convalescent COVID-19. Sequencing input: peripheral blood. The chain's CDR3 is CASSPPRDGGRYEQFF. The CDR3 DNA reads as TGTGCCAGCTCACCACCCCGGGACGGGGGTAGGTATGAGCAGTTCTTC.